Described below is a single TCR beta chain sequence and its context. The target antigen is unknown. Using immunoSEQ multiplex PCR, the repertoire was profiled, and TCRdb retains in-frame clones only, with some absent. The table shows 10,000 to 15,000 clones, with 88% occurring only once. The CDR3 runs to 16 residues. V was cut by 5 bases and J by 5 bases, with 16 bases left in between. Germline assignment: CDR1 LNHDA and CDR2 SQIVND (reference sequence). The data stem from a study of high-grade serous ovarian cancer treatment subgroups. Overall study: Samples averaged about 15,000 reads and roughly 7,500 unique TCR beta rearrangements. Overall study results and limits: TCR clonal relatedness correlated positively with neoantigen level. Without spatial data, bulk sequencing limits insight into HGSC tumor diversity. Repertoire similarity ranged roughly 0.095 to 0.8 between tumors of one patient.

Tumor samples were obtained before definitive surgery or chemotherapy. This receptor was identified in a human donor with high-grade serous ovarian cancer. The sample consisted of tumor tissue. This chain joins TRBV19 and TRBJ1-6; D is ambiguous. Written as DNA, the CDR3 is TGTGCCAGTAGTCGTTGGGGAAAGGAAGATAATTCACCCCTCCACTTT. This translates into CASSRWGKEDNSPLHF. The full variable domain, its missing parts supplied by reference TRBV19 and TRBJ1-6, is DGGITQSPKYLFRKEGQNVTLSCEQNLNHDAMYWYRQDPGQGLRLIYYSQIVNDFQKGDIAEGYSVSREKKESFPLTVTSAQKNPTAFYLCASSRWGKEDNSPLHFGNGTRLTVT.